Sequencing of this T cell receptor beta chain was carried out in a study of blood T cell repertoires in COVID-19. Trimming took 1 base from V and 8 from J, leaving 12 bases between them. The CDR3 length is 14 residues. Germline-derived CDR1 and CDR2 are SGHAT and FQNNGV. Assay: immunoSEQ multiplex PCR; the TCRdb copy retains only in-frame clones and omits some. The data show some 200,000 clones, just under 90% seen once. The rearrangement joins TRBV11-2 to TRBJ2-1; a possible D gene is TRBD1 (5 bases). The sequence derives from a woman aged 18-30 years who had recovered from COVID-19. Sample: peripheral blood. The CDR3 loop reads CASSLGVGVDEQFF. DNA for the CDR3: TGTGCCAGCAGCTTAGGGGTAGGGGTAGATGAGCAGTTCTTC.